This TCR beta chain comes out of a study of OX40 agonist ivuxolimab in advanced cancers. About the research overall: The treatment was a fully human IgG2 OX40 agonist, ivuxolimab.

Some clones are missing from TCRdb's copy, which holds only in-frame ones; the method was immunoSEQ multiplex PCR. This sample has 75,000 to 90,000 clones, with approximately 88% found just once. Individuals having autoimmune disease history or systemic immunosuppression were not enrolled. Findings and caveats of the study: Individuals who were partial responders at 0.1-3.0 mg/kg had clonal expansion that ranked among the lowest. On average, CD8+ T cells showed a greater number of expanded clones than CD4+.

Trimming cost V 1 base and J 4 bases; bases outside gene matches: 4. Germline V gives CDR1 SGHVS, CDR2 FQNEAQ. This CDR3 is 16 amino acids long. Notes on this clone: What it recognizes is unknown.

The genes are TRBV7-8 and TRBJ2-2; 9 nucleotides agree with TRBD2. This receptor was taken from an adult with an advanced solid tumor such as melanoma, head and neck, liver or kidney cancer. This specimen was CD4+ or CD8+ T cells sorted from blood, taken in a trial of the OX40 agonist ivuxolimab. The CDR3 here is CASSLVAGALTGELFF. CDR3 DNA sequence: TGTGCCAGCAGCTTAGTAGCGGGAGCGCTCACCGGGGAGCTGTTTTTT.